This record concerns one T cell receptor (beta chain) sequence. Germline V CDR1 and CDR2: SGDLS, YYNGEE. CDR3 length: 16 residues. V lost 2 bases, J lost 2 bases, and 5 bases stayed unmatched. The sample comes from a study of blood T cell repertoires in COVID-19. About the study: Acute and convalescent COVID-19 specimens originated in the United States, Italy and Spain.

TCRdb's table, derived via immunoSEQ multiplex PCR, lists solely in-frame clones and lacks some. Here the sample spans 330,000 or so clones, 88% being singletons. Participants, about 18 to 89 years old, spanned 25 or so US areas. In assigning cohorts, the study relied on participant-reported clinical history. Donors of Cohort 3 who recovered were those that had two negative PCRs, clearance, or symptom resolution. Sequencing was carried out using PBMCs or T cells enriched from blood (not recorded which). The V and J genes are TRBV9 and TRBJ1-3; 9 positions match TRBD1. This clonotype was obtained from a man between 25 and 39 years old who had recovered from COVID-19. The CDR3 nucleotides are TGTGCCAGCAGCGTCTCCGGGACAGGGACTGGAAACACCATATATTTT. Translated, it gives CASSVSGTGTGNTIYF.